This TCR beta chain came from a study of tumor-infiltrating lymphocytes in primary liver carcinoma. Study summary: Men as well as women, aged 30 to 69 years, made up the patients.

Findings of the study overall: The study found tumor-adjacent and tumor-blood pairs overlapped less than tumor region pairs. Tumor specimens were characterized by a significantly higher top-250-clone fraction than blood (p = 0.039).

Germline DNA was also extracted, and blood RNA was taken from unsorted whole blood. Those patients suffered from chronic HBV infection and were treatment-naive. Germline CDR1 reads MNHEY; CDR2 reads SVGEGT. The V and J ends lost 8 bases and 3 bases respectively, with 19 bases between them. CDR3 length equals 15 residues. At least ten counts were recorded for this clonotype. The antigen remains undetermined. Total RNA (around 500 ng) served as template for TCR beta cDNA synthesis primed by a constant-region primer. A slightly modified ARM-PCR protocol with three nested multiplex PCR rounds produced these TCR beta libraries. For approximately 9 cycles apiece, the opening two PCR rounds ran with TRBV1-TRBV30 forward primers and a C-beta reverse primer. TCRdb used MiXCR to reprocess the multiplex PCR reads, holding one entry per CDR3 protein. The sample shows about 320,000 distinct CDR3 sequences, more than 55% of them seen only once.

The V gene is TRBV6-2 or TRBV6-3, the J gene TRBJ2-5; D is possibly TRBD1 (5 bases). The TCR comes from a man aged 40-55 years with primary liver carcinoma and hepatitis B virus infection. Sequences were obtained from peripheral blood. This chain's CDR3 is CASGASRRVEETQYF. The CDR3 DNA follows: TGTGCCAGCGGGGCCAGTAGGAGAGTAGAAGAGACCCAGTACTTC.